The clone carrying this T cell receptor (beta chain) was detected only a few times. At one end the junction does not follow the germline gene, possibly because of a read error. This entry comes from a study of OX40 agonist ivuxolimab in advanced cancers. CDR1 and CDR2 from the germline V gene are SGDLS and YYNGEE. This CDR3 has 15 residues. Using immunoSEQ multiplex PCR, the repertoire was profiled, and TCRdb retains in-frame clones only, with some absent. The repertoire holds roughly 110,000 clones, with 75% to 95% as singletons. The sequences come from CD4+ or CD8+ T cells sorted from blood, collected in a trial of the OX40 agonist ivuxolimab. This receptor was obtained from an adult with an advanced solid tumor such as melanoma, head and neck, liver or kidney cancer. V and J are TRBV9 and TRBJ2-1; D gene uncertain. CDR3 amino acids: CASTVDVGSYNEQFF. Written as DNA, the CDR3 is TGTGCCAGCACCGTAGATGTAGGCTCCTACAATGAGCAGTTCTTC.